A single sample is the source of the 3 T cell receptor beta chains below, sequenced in a study of OX40 agonist ivuxolimab in advanced cancers. Measured with immunoSEQ multiplex PCR; TCRdb has only the in-frame clones, and not every one. The sample records 25,000 to 35,000 clones, around 85% being singletons. This specimen was CD4+ or CD8+ T cells sorted from blood, taken in a trial of the OX40 agonist ivuxolimab. These receptors all stem from an adult with an advanced solid tumor such as melanoma, head and neck, liver or kidney cancer.

The chain uses TRBV5-6 and TRBJ2-7, with TRBD2 identical over 7 bases. Unmatched junction bases numbered 9, after V lost 7 bases and J lost 5 bases. Per germline, CDR1 SGHDT and CDR2 YYEEEE. The CDR3 spans 13 residues. CDR3 amino acids: CASGDGRGHEQYF. In nucleotides, the CDR3 is TGTGCCAGCGGGGATGGGAGGGGACACGAGCAGTACTTC. The complete variable domain, with remaining parts taken from reference TRBV5-6 and TRBJ2-7, reads DAGVTQSPTHLIKTRGQQVTLRCSPKSGHDTVSWYQQALGQGPQFIFQYYEEEERQRGNFPDRFSGHQFPNYSSELNVNALLLGDSALYLCASGDGRGHEQYFGPGTRLTVT.

CDR3 amino acids: CASSRTIPDYNEQFF. CDR3 DNA: TGTGCCAGCAGCCGGACTATCCCGGATTACAATGAGCAGTTCTTC. V gene TRBV7-6 combines with J gene TRBJ2-1; possibly TRBD2 for D (6 bases). The CDR3 consists of 15 residues. Germline assignment: CDR1 SGHVS and CDR2 FNYEAQ. V dropped 5 bases and J dropped 4 bases, with 15 bases sitting between them.

This clone turned up a few times. This chain joins TRBV29-1 and TRBJ2-1; the D gene is possibly TRBD1 (5 bases). V shed 0 bases and J shed 1 base, with 16 bases lying between them. CDR1 SQVTM and CDR2 ANQGSEA come from the germline V gene. This CDR3 comprises 17 residues. CDR3 sequence: CSVEDGASVGSYNEQFF. The CDR3 DNA reads as TGCAGCGTTGAAGATGGGGCCAGCGTGGGTTCCTACAATGAGCAGTTCTTC.